The 9 T cell receptor beta chains in this list originate from one sample, sequenced in a study of blood T cell repertoires in COVID-19 (TCRdb year 2020). The library was generated by the immunoSEQ multiplex PCR assay. TCRdb holds this immuneACCESS table with in-frame rearrangements only. Some clones are missing; in checked studies, unresolved V genes explain under half, and the rest has no known cause. For this sample the table gives over 200,000 clones, of which 70% to 90% were detected only once. Clones ranked in the top ten supply 4.8% of the sample. Sequences were obtained from peripheral blood. The receptor source for this set is a woman aged 40-49 years with acute or convalescent COVID-19.

In DNA, the CDR3 is TGTGCCAGCAGCGCACTGCGGGGCGAAGCCCAGCATTTT. Protein sequence: CASSALRGEAQHF. This chain links TRBV14 with TRBJ1-5; weak D call: TRBD1 (5 bases). V was shortened by 5 bases and J by 11 bases, with 16 bases between the two germline ends. The CDR3 has 13 amino acids. The germline V gene encodes CDR1 SGHDN and CDR2 FVKESK.

The genes are TRBV7-6 and TRBJ1-1; D unresolved. CDR1 and CDR2 (germline): SGHVS, FNYEAQ. V was trimmed by 5 bases and J by 3 bases, leaving 22 bases between them. This CDR3 spans 17 amino acids. Here the CDR3 DNA reads TGTGCCAGCAGCCGACATGTCAGCGGGAGCGGCGACACTGAAGCTTTCTTT. Encoded protein: CASSRHVSGSGDTEAFF.

This sequence joins TRBV9 and TRBJ2-3, with 10 bases fitting TRBD2. V lost 3 bases and J lost 3; bases outside the gene matches: 7. This CDR3 is built from 16 residues. Germline V CDR1 and CDR2: SGDLS, YYNGEE. Here the CDR3 reads CASSAQRGGLTDTQYF. The CDR3 DNA reads as TGTGCCAGCAGCGCCCAGCGGGGGGGCCTTACAGATACGCAGTATTTT.

The V and J genes are TRBV6-1 and TRBJ2-3; 14 bases agree with TRBD2. CDR3 length: 18 amino acids. Germline V gene data show CDR1 as MNHNS and CDR2 as SASEGT. With V trimmed by 2 bases and J by 2 bases, 6 bases remained unmatched. The CDR3 nucleotides read TGTGCCAGCAGTGAAAGACTAGCGGGGGGGCCGACCACAGATACGCAGTATTTT. Residues: CASSERLAGGPTTDTQYF.

The chain uses TRBV19 and TRBJ1-1; D gene uncertain. V lost 4 bases and J 8 bases, leaving 8 bases between the germline ends. The CDR3 runs 11 residues. Germline CDR1 is LNHDA and CDR2 is SQIVND (reference sequence). The CDR3 sequence is CASSTIHEAFF. The DNA of the CDR3 is TGTGCCAGTAGTACGATACACGAAGCTTTCTTT.

J is TRBJ1-1 and V is TRBV4-1; 8 positions agree with TRBD1. Germline loops: CDR1 MGHRA, CDR2 YSYEKL. CDR3 length equals 17 residues. V lost 5 bases to trimming and J lost 1 base; unmatched junction nucleotides: 12. In DNA, the CDR3 is TGCGCCAGCAGCGCCACTCCGGAGGGGACAGGGAACACTGAAGCTTTCTTT. Translation: CASSATPEGTGNTEAFF.

The chain couples TRBV15 to TRBJ1-2; possible D gene TRBD1, 5 bases. V was clipped by 3 bases and J by 4 bases, with 12 bases between them. The germline gives CDR1 LNHNV, CDR2 YYDKDF (reference sequence). CDR3 length: 14 residues. The CDR3 spells CATSSSGLAYGYTF. The CDR3 nucleotides are TGTGCCACCAGCAGTTCAGGGTTAGCCTATGGCTACACCTTC.

V and J are TRBV25-1 and TRBJ1-1; D ambiguous. The CDR3 is 15 amino acids. Trimming took off 4 bases at V and 0 bases at J, with 12 bases between the two ends. Germline loops: CDR1 MGHDK, CDR2 SYGVNS. For the CDR3, the DNA is TGTGCCAGCAGTGCGCGACGGAGCTTGAACACTGAAGCTTTCTTT. Translated, it gives CASSARRSLNTEAFF.

The rearrangement links TRBV11-3 to TRBJ1-2, with D uncertain. The CDR3 totals 11 residues. Trimming pared 2 bases from V and 8 bases from J, leaving 6 bases between. The germline CDR1 and CDR2 sequences are SGHNT and YENEEA. CDR3 coding DNA: TGTGCCAGCAGCTTAACGGAGGGCTACACCTTC. Translation: CASSLTEGYTF.